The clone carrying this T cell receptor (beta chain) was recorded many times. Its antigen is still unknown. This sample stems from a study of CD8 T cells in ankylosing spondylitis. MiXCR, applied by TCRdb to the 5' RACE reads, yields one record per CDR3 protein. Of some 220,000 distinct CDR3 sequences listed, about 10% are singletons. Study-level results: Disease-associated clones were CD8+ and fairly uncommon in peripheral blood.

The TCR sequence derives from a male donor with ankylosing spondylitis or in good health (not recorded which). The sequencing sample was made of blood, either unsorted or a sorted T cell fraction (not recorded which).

This chain's CDR3 is CASSPRDFGEQFF. The CDR3 region has the DNA TGTGCCAGCAGCCCCCGGGACTTTGGGGAGCAGTTCTTC. The chain links TRBV3-1 to TRBJ2-1; a possible D gene is TRBD2 (6 bases). Germline V lookup: CDR1 LGHDT, CDR2 YNNKEL (reference sequence). The CDR3 runs to 13 residues. V dropped 4 bases and J dropped 10 bases, with 14 bases sitting between them.